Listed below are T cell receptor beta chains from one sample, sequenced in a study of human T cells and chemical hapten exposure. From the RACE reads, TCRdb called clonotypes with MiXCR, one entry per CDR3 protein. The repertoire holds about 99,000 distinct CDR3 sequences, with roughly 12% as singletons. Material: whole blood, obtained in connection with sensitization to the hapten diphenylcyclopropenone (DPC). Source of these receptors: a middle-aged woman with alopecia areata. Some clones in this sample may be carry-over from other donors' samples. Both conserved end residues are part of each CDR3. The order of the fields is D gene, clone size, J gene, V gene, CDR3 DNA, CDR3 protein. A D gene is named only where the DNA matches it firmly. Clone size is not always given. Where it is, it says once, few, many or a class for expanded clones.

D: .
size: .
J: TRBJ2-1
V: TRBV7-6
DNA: TGTGCCAGCAGCTTAGCGCAACAGGACCTCTACAATGAGCAGTTCTTC
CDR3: CASSLAQQDLYNEQFF

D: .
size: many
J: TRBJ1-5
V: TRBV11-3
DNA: TGTGCCAGCAGCACAACGATAGGGGGACCCAGGAGTTATCTGCCCCAGCATTTT
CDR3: CASSTTIGGPRSYLPQHF

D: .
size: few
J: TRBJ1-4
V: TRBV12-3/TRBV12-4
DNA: TGTGCCAGCAGTCCCCGGCGCTCAACTAATGAAAAACTGTTTTTT
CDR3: CASSPRRSTNEKLFF

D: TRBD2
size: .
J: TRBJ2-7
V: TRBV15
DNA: TGTGCCACCAGCAGAGATCCGGGAGGGAACGAGCAGTACTTC
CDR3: CATSRDPGGNEQYF

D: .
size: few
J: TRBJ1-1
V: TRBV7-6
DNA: TGTGCCAGCAGCTTAGCCCAGGGCACTGAAGCTTTCTTT
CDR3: CASSLAQGTEAFF

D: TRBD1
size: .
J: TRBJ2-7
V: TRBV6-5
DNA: TGTGCCAGCAGTAACACAGGGGGCGGGTACGAGCAGTACTTC
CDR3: CASSNTGGGYEQYF

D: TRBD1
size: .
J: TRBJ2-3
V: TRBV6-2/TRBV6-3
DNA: TGTGCCAGCACCCTAGGACAGGTGGGGGCAGATACGCAGTATTTT
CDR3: CASTLGQVGADTQYF

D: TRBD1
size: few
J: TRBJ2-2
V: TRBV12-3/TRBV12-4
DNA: TGTGCCAGTGGGACAGGGGGGAACGCCGGGGAGCTGTTTTTT
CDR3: CASGTGGNAGELFF

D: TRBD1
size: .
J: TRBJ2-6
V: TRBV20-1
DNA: TGCAGTGCTAGAGGACAGGGACCCTCTGGGGCCAACGTCCTGACTTTC
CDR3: CSARGQGPSGANVLTF

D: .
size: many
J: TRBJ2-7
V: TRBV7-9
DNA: TGTGCCAGCAGCTTAGTACCCCGTCCCTACGAGCAGTACTTC
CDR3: CASSLVPRPYEQYF